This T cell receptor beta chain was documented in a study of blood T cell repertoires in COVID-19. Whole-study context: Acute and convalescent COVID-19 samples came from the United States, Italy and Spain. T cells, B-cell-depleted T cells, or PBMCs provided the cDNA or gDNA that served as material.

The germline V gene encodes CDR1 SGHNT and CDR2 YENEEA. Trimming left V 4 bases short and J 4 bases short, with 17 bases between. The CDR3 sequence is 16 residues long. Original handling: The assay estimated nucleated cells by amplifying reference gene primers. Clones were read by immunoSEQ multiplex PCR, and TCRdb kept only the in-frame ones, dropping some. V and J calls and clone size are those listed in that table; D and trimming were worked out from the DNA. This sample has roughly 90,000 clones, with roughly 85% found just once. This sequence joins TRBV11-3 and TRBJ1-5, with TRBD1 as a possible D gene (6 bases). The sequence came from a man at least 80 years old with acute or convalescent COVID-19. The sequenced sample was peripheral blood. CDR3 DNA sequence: TGTGCCAGCAGCTCGATTGTCGGACAGCCTAATCAGCCCCAGCATTTT. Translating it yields CASSSIVGQPNQPQHF.